The T cell receptor (beta chain) described here comes from a study of shared clonotypes between healthy human individuals. Whole-study findings and limits: Few donors limited the genetic and exposure-history diversity represented. Naive subsets, compared against memory subsets, generally had larger estimated richness values. Generation probabilities of non-shared clonotypes were lower (relative to those shared by all four donors).

The naive CD8 population came from CD45RO-negative cells selected for CCR7, without terminally differentiated effector memory CD45RA+ cells. About this clone: Antigen unknown.

Clones were sequenced by immunoSEQ multiplex PCR, and TCRdb holds only the in-frame ones, with some missing. This table holds over 2,000,000 clones, 90% to 95% found once. The source is a man between 18 and 35 years old in good health. Some clones in this sample may be carry-over from other donors' samples. The sample consisted of naive CD8+ T cells from PBMCs.

CDR3 amino acids: CASSLYPGVRETQYF. The DNA of the CDR3 is TGCGCCAGCAGCCTTTATCCCGGGGTCAGAGAGACCCAGTACTTC. This chain joins TRBV5-1 and TRBJ2-5; a weak D match, TRBD2 (5 bases). V was trimmed by 4 bases and J by 4 bases, leaving 17 bases between them. In germline, CDR1 is SGHRS, CDR2 YFSETQ. CDR3 size: 15 residues.